Each of the 6 T cell receptor beta chains below was sequenced from the same sample in a study of T cells in Graves' hyperthyroidism and ophthalmopathy. What was amplified from RNA transcripts were TCR beta CDR3 regions. The HTBI primer set drove a first-round RT-PCR of the TCR CDR3. From the multiplex PCR reads, TCRdb called clonotypes with MiXCR, one entry per CDR3 protein. The sample carries more than 500,000 distinct CDR3 sequences, approximately 48% recorded once. Sequenced material: peripheral blood or thyroid tissue (not recorded which). The receptor set was obtained from an adult woman with Graves' disease, either hyperthyroidism or ophthalmopathy (not recorded which).

The chain employs TRBV7-9 and TRBJ1-1; D gene uncertain. The CDR3 covers 14 residues. CDR1 is SEHNR and CDR2 is FQNEAQ in the germline V gene (reference sequence). The ends were cut back, 4 bases at V and 0 bases at J, with 9 bases in the middle. CDR3 region: CASSSGLMNTEAFF. The CDR3 coding sequence is TGTGCCAGCAGCTCTGGACTGATGAACACTGAAGCTTTCTTT.

The genes are TRBV29-1 and TRBJ1-5, with TRBD1 matching 9 bases. The CDR3 runs to 13 residues. In germline, CDR1 is SQVTM, CDR2 ANQGSEA. V shed 8 bases, J shed 1 base, and the junction held 3 bases outside the gene matches. The CDR3 nucleotides read TGCAGCCTGGGACAGGGAAGCAATCAGCCCCAGCATTTT. Translated: CSLGQGSNQPQHF.

This clonotype was seen at least ten times. The rearrangement uses TRBV20-1 and TRBJ2-2, with 13 bases identical to TRBD2. The CDR3 has 17 residues. J lost 0 bases, V lost 1 base, and 2 bases had no gene match. Germline CDR1 is DFQATT and CDR2 is SNEGSKA (reference sequence). CDR3 sequence (DNA): TGCAGTGCTAGAGTACTAGCGGGAGGGGCGAACACCGGGGAGCTGTTTTTT. This translates into CSARVLAGGANTGELFF.

This clonotype was recorded at least ten times. A junction end diverges from the germline sequence, so it may reflect a read error. The chain combines TRBV5-1 with TRBJ2-2, with D possibly TRBD2 on 6 matching bases. CDR1 and CDR2 from the germline V gene are SGHRS and YFSETQ. The CDR3 totals 14 residues. CDR3 region: CASSLAQNTGELFF. The CDR3 DNA sequence: TGTGCCAGCAGCCTAGCGCAGAACACCGGGGAGCTGTTTTTT.

The table lists this clonotype with a few counts. The CDR3 DNA is TGTGCCACCCACAAGAACACCGGGGAGCTGTTTTTT. Its protein is CATHKNTGELFF. The gene calls are TRBV10-3 and TRBJ2-2, with D uncertain. This CDR3 has 12 amino acids. The V and J ends lost 10 bases and 1 base respectively, with 7 bases between them. The germline V gene encodes CDR1 ENHRY and CDR2 SYGVKD.

The rearrangement joins TRBV15 to TRBJ2-5, with 8 bases matching TRBD1. Germline CDR1 reads LNHNV; CDR2 reads YYDKDF (reference sequence). This CDR3 comprises 14 residues. V shed 3 bases and J 9 bases; nucleotides not matched to a gene: 9. In DNA form, the CDR3 reads TGTGCCACCAGCAGGGACAGGGTCGGCTCGGCCCAGTACTTC. Its translation is CATSRDRVGSAQYF.